This T cell receptor (beta chain) was recorded in a study of PD-1 blockade in classical Hodgkin lymphoma. For the study at large: Every 2 weeks, patients had 3 mg/kg nivolumab intravenously. Study observations and caveats: By C4D1, CD4+ diversity increased significantly, especially in complete responders.

The protocol was immunoSEQ multiplex PCR, while the TCRdb copy is restricted to in-frame clones and leaves out a portion. Seen here are more than 140,000 clones, less than 80% observed once, and the top ten hold 7% to 9.5%. Each of the patients experienced relapse following autologous stem cell transplantation, and their brentuximab vedotin exposure differed. Complete response, partial response or progressive disease was recorded as best response. From germline, CDR1 is MGHRA and CDR2 YSYEKL. Trimming pared 0 bases from V and 3 bases from J, leaving 9 bases between. The CDR3 loop spans 15 amino acids. As concerns this clone: Antigen specificity is unknown.

This TCR came from a human donor with classical Hodgkin lymphoma. The chain combines TRBV4-1 with TRBJ1-5; D not certain. The sequences come from peripheral blood mononuclear cells (PBMCs), collected before the second cycle of nivolumab. The CDR3 spells CASSQEMGLNQPQHF. In DNA, the CDR3 is TGCGCCAGCAGCCAAGAAATGGGCCTCAATCAGCCCCAGCATTTT.